What follows are 10 T cell receptor beta chains derived from one specimen sequenced in a study of blood T cells in healthy people across ages. Alongside a J-beta primer mix, a sample-barcoded 5' primer served in a second PCR lasting roughly 6 to 11 cycles. TCRdb reanalysed the 5' RACE reads using MiXCR and keeps one entry per CDR3 protein. This table holds over 1,500,000 distinct CDR3 sequences, approximately 39% found once. Sequencing input: blood. Receptor source: a human donor in good health.

The sample holds many counts of this clonotype. The J gene is TRBJ2-3, the V gene TRBV29-1, with 11 bases that match TRBD2. Germline CDR1 and CDR2: SQVTM and ANQGSEA. J lost 4 bases, V lost 5 bases, and 5 bases had no gene match. This CDR3 is built from 14 residues. DNA for the CDR3: TGCAGCGTTACTAGCGGGGGCCCAGCAGATACGCAGTATTTT. Its translation is CSVTSGGPADTQYF.

The CDR3 protein is CASSYLLGQHYEQYF. In DNA, the CDR3 is TGTGCCAGCAGTTACTTGTTGGGACAGCACTACGAGCAGTACTTC. The J gene is TRBJ2-7, the V gene TRBV6-6; TRBD1 matches at 7 bases. There are 15 residues in the CDR3. V lost 1 base and J lost 3; bases outside the gene matches: 6. CDR1 is MNHNY, CDR2 SVGAGI, per germline (reference sequence).

Worth noting for this clonotype: Compared with germline, one end of the junction differs, possibly owing to a read error. J is TRBJ1-6 and V is TRBV9; no clear D. The germline gives CDR1 SGDLS, CDR2 YYNGEE. This CDR3 comprises 14 residues. The CDR3: CTSSVLSENSPLHF. The CDR3 coding sequence is TGTACCAGCAGCGTACTATCCGAAAATTCACCCCTCCACTTT.

V usage is TRBV20-1 and J usage is TRBJ2-6; perhaps TRBD2 as D (5 bases). The V gene's germline CDR1 is DFQATT and CDR2 SNEGSKA (reference sequence). The CDR3 is 15 residues long. The V gene lost 6 bases and the J gene lost 0 bases, with 12 bases spanning the gap. Written as DNA, the CDR3 is TGCAGTGCCACAGAGGGCCGCTCTGGGGCCAACGTCCTGACTTTC. This sequence encodes CSATEGRSGANVLTF.

This chain links TRBV10-3 with TRBJ2-5; 7 bases are a match to TRBD2. CDR3 length: 17 residues. Germline V gene data show CDR1 as ENHRY and CDR2 as SYGVKD. With V trimmed by 3 bases and J by 2 bases, 12 bases remained unmatched. The CDR3 DNA is TGTGCCATCAGTGATACCACGGGGGGAGATGAACAAGAGACCCAGTACTTC. Its translation: CAISDTTGGDEQETQYF.

The table lists this clonotype with a few counts. V and J are TRBV7-2 and TRBJ2-7; 14 bases line up with TRBD2. J gave up 3 bases and V 5 bases, and 3 bases lay outside the gene matches. This CDR3 contains 15 residues. The germline V gene has CDR1 SGHTA and CDR2 FQGNSA. The CDR3 is CASSHGTSGGYEQYF. In DNA, the CDR3 is TGTGCCAGCAGCCACGGGACTAGCGGGGGCTACGAGCAGTACTTC. Drawing the rest from reference TRBV7-2 and TRBJ2-7, the complete variable domain is GAGVSQSPSNKVTEKGKDVELRCDPISGHTALYWYRQSLGQGLEFLIYFQGNSAPDKSGLPSDRFSAERTGGSVSTLTIQRTQQEDSAVYLCASSHGTSGGYEQYFGPGTRLTVT.

The rearrangement uses TRBV29-1 and TRBJ1-1, with 7 bases matching TRBD1. With 7 bases clipped from V and 3 bases from J, the junction kept 8 bases outside the gene matches. This CDR3 is 13 amino acids long. Germline values: CDR1 SQVTM, CDR2 ANQGSEA. DNA for the CDR3: TGCAGCGATAGGAGACAGGGTGACACTGAAGCTTTCTTT. Translating gives CSDRRQGDTEAFF.

In its sample, this clonotype was seen a few times. V usage is TRBV7-6 and J usage is TRBJ2-1; 11 nucleotides line up with TRBD1. This CDR3 spans 18 amino acids. J gave up 8 bases and V 1 base, and 13 bases lay outside the gene matches. Germline V gene lookup returns CDR1 SGHVS and CDR2 FNYEAQ. In DNA, the CDR3 is TGTGCCAGCAGCTTAGAGGGTCAAGGGACAGGGGGTACGGATGAGCAGTTCTTC. This gives the protein CASSLEGQGTGGTDEQFF.

This clonotype was seen a few times. The chain has TRBV5-5 and TRBJ2-3; TRBD2 agrees at 9 bases. The germline V gene has CDR1 SGHKS and CDR2 YYEKEE (reference sequence). This CDR3 spans 16 amino acids. V lost 4 bases and J lost 5; bases outside the gene matches: 11. The CDR3 loop is CASSIIAGDAGDTQYF. The CDR3 DNA sequence: TGTGCCAGCAGCATCATAGCGGGGGACGCGGGAGATACGCAGTATTTT.

CDR3 sequence reads: CASSEFFVGGVTRTDTQYF. The CDR3, as DNA: TGTGCCAGCAGTGAATTCTTTGTAGGGGGCGTTACGCGCACAGATACGCAGTATTTT. The chain employs TRBV25-1 and TRBJ2-3; the match to TRBD1 covers 7 bases. The CDR3 extends over 19 amino acids. The germline gives CDR1 MGHDK, CDR2 SYGVNS. Unmatched junction bases numbered 14, after V lost 1 base and J lost 1 base.